This is a list of T cell receptor beta chains from one sample in a study of OX40 agonist ivuxolimab in advanced cancers. The protocol was immunoSEQ multiplex PCR, while the TCRdb copy is restricted to in-frame clones and leaves out a portion. Here the sample spans 66,000 or so clones, about four fifths being singletons. This sample comprised CD4+ or CD8+ T cells sorted from blood, obtained in a trial of the OX40 agonist ivuxolimab. All receptors come from an adult with an advanced solid tumor such as melanoma, head and neck, liver or kidney cancer. Both conserved end residues are part of each CDR3. A D gene is named only where the DNA matches it firmly. For some rows the clone size is stated as once, few or many, or as a class when expanded; others skip it.

>NA|TRBJ2-2|TRBV2|NA
CASRVPRSQFDTGELFF
TGTGCCAGCAGGGTGCCTCGGTCCCAATTCGACACCGGGGAGCTGTTTTTT
>NA|TRBJ2-5|TRBV2|NA
CASSVNPRETQYF
TGTGCCAGCAGTGTAAACCCTCGGGAGACCCAGTACTTC
>TRBD2|TRBJ2-1|TRBV5-1|NA
CASSRSLGTSGSYNEQFF
TGCGCCAGCAGTCGGAGTTTGGGGACTAGCGGCTCCTACAATGAGCAGTTCTTC
>NA|TRBJ1-2|TRBV19|NA
CASSYLGRTYTF
TGTGCCAGTAGTTATCTAGGGAGGACCTACACCTTC
>TRBD2|TRBJ2-2|TRBV30|NA
CAGSGRITGELFF
TGTGCCGGCAGCGGGAGGATTACCGGGGAGCTGTTTTTT
>TRBD2|TRBJ2-1|TRBV7-2|NA
CASSFLTSPEQFF
TGTGCCAGCAGCTTCCTGACTAGCCCTGAGCAGTTCTTC
>NA|TRBJ1-2|TRBV27|NA
CASSRVNYGYTF
TGTGCCAGCAGTAGAGTCAACTATGGCTACACCTTC
>NA|TRBJ2-7|TRBV5-1|NA
CASSLGGSSEQYF
TGCGCCAGCAGCTTAGGAGGGAGTAGCGAGCAGTACTTC
>TRBD1|TRBJ1-1|TRBV6-5|NA
CASSYDGQASEAFF
TGTGCCAGCAGTTACGATGGACAGGCCTCCGAAGCTTTCTTT
>TRBD2|TRBJ2-1|TRBV5-4|NA
CASSLGLAGAIYNEQFF
TGTGCCAGCAGCTTGGGACTAGCGGGAGCGATCTACAATGAGCAGTTCTTC
>TRBD2|TRBJ2-5|TRBV5-4|few
CASSLGEGETQYF
TGTGCCAGCAGCTTGGGGGAGGGTGAGACCCAGTACTTC
>NA|TRBJ2-7|TRBV27|NA
CATSRASSYEQYF
TGTGCCACCAGCCGGGCCAGCTCCTACGAGCAGTACTTC
>NA|TRBJ1-1|TRBV10-2|NA
CASGPLGENTEAFF
TGCGCCAGCGGTCCGTTAGGGGAGAACACTGAAGCTTTCTTT
>TRBD2|TRBJ2-1|TRBV14|NA
CASSQGTSGSYEQFF
TGTGCCAGCAGCCAAGGGACTAGCGGGAGCTATGAGCAGTTCTTC
>TRBD2|TRBJ2-3|TRBV15|NA
CATTPGILAGAELGTDTQYF
TGTGCCACCACCCCAGGGATTCTAGCGGGAGCCGAGCTAGGCACAGATACGCAGTATTTT
>NA|TRBJ1-2|TRBV11-2|once
CASSPTLDSPYTF
TGTGCCAGCAGCCCGACGTTGGATTCGCCCTACACCTTC
>NA|TRBJ1-3|TRBV2|NA
CASSPLTLQGRRNTIYF
TGTGCCAGCAGTCCGCTGACCCTCCAGGGGCGCCGAAACACCATATATTTT
>NA|TRBJ2-5|TRBV7-9|once
CASSWTSSEETQYF
TGTGCCAGCAGCTGGACTTCTAGCGAAGAGACCCAGTACTTC
>TRBD1|TRBJ1-2|TRBV5-4|NA
CASSAQGVGGYTF
TGTGCCAGCAGCGCCCAGGGGGTCGGGGGCTACACCTTC
>NA|TRBJ2-2|TRBV5-1|NA
CASSLLPVGTGELFF
TGCGCCAGCAGCTTGCTTCCGGTGGGCACCGGGGAGCTGTTTTTT
>NA|TRBJ1-1|TRBV9|NA
CASSVAGRGTEAFF
TGTGCCAGCAGCGTAGCGGGGAGGGGCACTGAAGCTTTCTTT
>TRBD1|TRBJ1-2|TRBV5-1|NA
CATRPGTGNGYTF
TGCGCCACCCGTCCCGGGACAGGGAATGGCTACACCTTC
>NA|TRBJ1-5|TRBV4-2|NA
CASSQDLGNQPQHF
TGTGCCAGCAGCCAAGATTTAGGCAATCAGCCCCAGCATTTT
>NA|TRBJ2-1|TRBV5-8|NA
CASRIGTLNEQFF
TGTGCCAGCAGGATCGGGACTCTCAATGAGCAGTTCTTC
>NA|TRBJ1-1|TRBV5-1|NA
CASSLDLGGGGTEAFF
TGCGCCAGCAGCTTGGATCTCGGGGGTGGAGGCACTGAAGCTTTCTTT
>TRBD1|TRBJ1-4|TRBV28|NA
CASSQGQGTTNEKLFF
TGTGCCAGCAGCCAAGGACAGGGCACAACTAATGAAAAACTGTTTTTT
>TRBD1|TRBJ1-2|TRBV11-2|few
CASSLGQGNYGYTF
TGTGCCAGCAGCTTAGGACAGGGAAACTATGGCTACACCTTC
>NA|TRBJ2-5|TRBV28|NA
CASSLPSTRLETQYF
TGTGCCAGCAGTTTACCATCCACCCGGTTGGAGACCCAGTACTTC
>NA|TRBJ2-7|TRBV14|NA
CASSHTGYEQYF
TGTGCCAGCAGCCATACAGGCTACGAGCAGTACTTC
>NA|TRBJ2-3|TRBV28|NA
CASPPPGAIWGTDTQYF
TGTGCCAGCCCCCCACCCGGGGCCATTTGGGGCACAGATACGCAGTATTTT
>TRBD2|TRBJ2-5|TRBV10-3|NA
CAISESLAGEVETQYF
TGTGCCATCAGTGAGTCCCTAGCGGGAGAGGTAGAGACCCAGTACTTC
>NA|TRBJ1-5|TRBV19|many
CASSHRPGQAHQPQHF
TGTGCCAGTAGTCATAGACCGGGACAAGCCCATCAGCCCCAGCATTTT
>NA|TRBJ1-2|TRBV29-1|NA
CSVALEGFAGYTF
TGCAGCGTTGCTCTGGAAGGTTTCGCTGGCTACACCTTC
>NA|TRBJ2-1|TRBV5-4|NA
CASSLDAESSYNEQFF
TGTGCCAGCAGCTTGGATGCGGAGAGCTCCTACAATGAGCAGTTCTTC
>NA|TRBJ2-3|TRBV5-1|NA
CASSYTDTQYF
TGCGCCAGCAGCTATACAGATACGCAGTATTTT
>NA|TRBJ1-2|TRBV28|NA
CASSLLGGYGYTF
TGTGCCAGCAGTTTATTAGGGGGATATGGCTACACCTTC
>NA|TRBJ2-2|TRBV4-1|NA
CASSQEGRGSEITGELFF
TGCGCCAGCAGCCAAGAGGGACGGGGGTCCGAAATCACCGGGGAGCTGTTTTTT
>NA|TRBJ2-3|TRBV28|NA
CASTLQGKPSTDTQYF
TGTGCCAGCACCTTGCAGGGAAAACCTAGCACAGATACGCAGTATTTT
>NA|TRBJ2-2|TRBV7-2|NA
CASSLATTTGPGELFF
TGTGCCAGCAGCTTAGCAACGACTACGGGACCCGGGGAGCTGTTTTTT
>TRBD1|TRBJ2-3|TRBV28|NA
CASSFRTGGSPDTQYF
TGTGCCAGCAGTTTTAGAACAGGGGGTTCACCGGATACGCAGTATTTT
>TRBD2|TRBJ2-7|TRBV27|NA
CASSVAGTRPYEQYF
TGTGCCAGCAGTGTCGCCGGGACTAGACCCTACGAGCAGTACTTC
>NA|TRBJ1-1|TRBV7-2|NA
CASSLRTANTEAFF
TGTGCCAGCAGCCTACGGACAGCGAACACTGAAGCTTTCTTT
>NA|TRBJ2-5|TRBV27|NA
CASSHQETQYF
TGTGCCAGCAGTCATCAAGAGACCCAGTACTTC
>NA|TRBJ2-7|TRBV7-2|NA
CASSLSRGEQYF
TGTGCCAGCAGCTTATCAAGGGGCGAGCAGTACTTC
>NA|TRBJ2-7|TRBV10-3|NA
CAIRGRLSYEQYF
TGTGCCATCAGAGGACGGTTGTCCTACGAGCAGTACTTC
>NA|TRBJ2-5|TRBV5-4|NA
CASSLEETQYF
TGTGCCAGCAGCCTTGAAGAGACCCAGTACTTC
>NA|TRBJ1-1|TRBV18|NA
CASSPPAANTEAFF
TGTGCCAGCTCACCCCCAGCAGCCAACACTGAAGCTTTCTTT
>TRBD2|TRBJ2-5|TRBV29-1|NA
CSVGSSGFQETQYF
TGCAGCGTTGGCTCTAGCGGGTTCCAAGAGACCCAGTACTTC
>TRBD2|TRBJ2-3|TRBV11-2|NA
CASSHGLAGAASTDTQYF
TGTGCCAGCAGCCACGGACTAGCGGGAGCCGCTAGCACAGATACGCAGTATTTT
>NA|TRBJ2-1|TRBV11-3|NA
CASAQGEAYNEQFF
TGTGCCAGCGCGCAGGGGGAGGCATACAATGAGCAGTTCTTC
>NA|TRBJ2-2|TRBV9|NA
CASSVLVEAGELFF
TGTGCCAGCAGCGTGTTAGTGGAGGCCGGGGAGCTGTTTTTT
>TRBD1|TRBJ1-1|TRBV4-3|NA
CASSSSRRGEQAFF
TGCGCCAGCAGCTCAAGCCGCAGGGGGGAGCAAGCTTTCTTT
>TRBD2|TRBJ2-1|TRBV5-1|NA
CASSSPGGLAGVEQFF
TGCGCCAGCAGCTCCCCCGGGGGACTAGCGGGAGTCGAGCAGTTCTTC
>NA|TRBJ2-6|TRBV10-3|NA
CAISGTGRRLVSGANVLTF
TGTGCCATCAGTGGCACAGGGAGGAGACTGGTATCTGGGGCCAACGTCCTGACTTTC
>TRBD2|TRBJ2-2|TRBV7-3|NA
CASSLSDLGRVPGELFF
TGTGCCAGCAGCTTGTCCGACTTGGGGAGGGTTCCCGGGGAGCTGTTTTTT
>TRBD2|TRBJ2-3|TRBV2|NA
CASSRRTSEGTDTQYF
TGTGCCAGCAGTCGCCGGACTAGCGAGGGCACAGATACGCAGTATTTT